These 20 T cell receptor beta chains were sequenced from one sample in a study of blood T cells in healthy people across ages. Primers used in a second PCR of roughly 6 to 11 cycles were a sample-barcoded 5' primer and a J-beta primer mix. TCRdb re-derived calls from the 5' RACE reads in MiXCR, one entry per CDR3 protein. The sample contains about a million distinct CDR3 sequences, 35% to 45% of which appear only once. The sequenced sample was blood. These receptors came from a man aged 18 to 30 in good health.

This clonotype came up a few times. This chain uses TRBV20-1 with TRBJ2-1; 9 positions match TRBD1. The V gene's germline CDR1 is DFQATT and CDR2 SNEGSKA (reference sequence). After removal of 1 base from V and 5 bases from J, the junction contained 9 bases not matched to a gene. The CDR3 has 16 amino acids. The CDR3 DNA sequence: TGCAGTGCTAGAGCTTCCGGGACAGGGTTTAACAATGAGCAGTTCTTC. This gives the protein CSARASGTGFNNEQFF.

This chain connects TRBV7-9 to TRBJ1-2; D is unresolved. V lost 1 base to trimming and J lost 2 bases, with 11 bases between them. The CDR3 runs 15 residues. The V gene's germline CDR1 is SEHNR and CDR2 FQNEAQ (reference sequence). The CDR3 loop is CASSLGQSSNYGYTF. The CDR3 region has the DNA TGTGCCAGCAGCTTAGGGCAGAGCAGCAACTATGGCTACACCTTC.

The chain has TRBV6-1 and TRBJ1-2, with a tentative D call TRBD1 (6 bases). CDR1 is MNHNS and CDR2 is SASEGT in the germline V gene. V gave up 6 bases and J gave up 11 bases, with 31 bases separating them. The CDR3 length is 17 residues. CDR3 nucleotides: TGTGCCAGCAGCCTAAACCCGGGACAAATTCTTTCCGCGGCTTACACCTTC. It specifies CASSLNPGQILSAAYTF.

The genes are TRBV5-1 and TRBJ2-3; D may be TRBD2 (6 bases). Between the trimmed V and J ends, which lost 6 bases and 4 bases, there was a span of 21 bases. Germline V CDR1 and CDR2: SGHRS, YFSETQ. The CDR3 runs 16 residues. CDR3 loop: CASKLDGRRGADTQYF. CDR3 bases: TGCGCCAGCAAATTGGACGGCAGGCGGGGTGCAGATACGCAGTATTTT.

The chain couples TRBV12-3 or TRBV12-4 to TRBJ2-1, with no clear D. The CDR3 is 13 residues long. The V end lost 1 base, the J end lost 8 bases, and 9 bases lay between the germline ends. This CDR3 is CASSLVGQHEQFF. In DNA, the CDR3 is TGTGCCAGCAGTTTAGTAGGTCAGCATGAGCAGTTCTTC.

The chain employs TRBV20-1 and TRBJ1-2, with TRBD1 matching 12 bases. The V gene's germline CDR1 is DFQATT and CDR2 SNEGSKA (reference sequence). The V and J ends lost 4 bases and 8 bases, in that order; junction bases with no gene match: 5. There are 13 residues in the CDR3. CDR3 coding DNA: TGCAGTGCTAAGGGACAGGGGGCGCGCGGCTACACCTTC. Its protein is CSAKGQGARGYTF.

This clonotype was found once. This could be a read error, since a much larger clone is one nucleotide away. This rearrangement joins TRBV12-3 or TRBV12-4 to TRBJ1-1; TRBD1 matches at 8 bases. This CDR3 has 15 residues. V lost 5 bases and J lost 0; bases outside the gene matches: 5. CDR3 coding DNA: TGTGCCAGCAGTCGCCTACAGGGGGTGAACACTGAAGCTTTCTTT. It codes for CASSRLQGVNTEAFF.

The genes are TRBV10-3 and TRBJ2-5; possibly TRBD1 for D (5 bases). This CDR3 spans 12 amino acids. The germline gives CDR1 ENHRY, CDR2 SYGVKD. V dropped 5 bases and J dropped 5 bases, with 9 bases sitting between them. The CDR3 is CAISTGAETQYF. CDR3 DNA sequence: TGTGCCATCAGTACAGGTGCGGAGACCCAGTACTTC.

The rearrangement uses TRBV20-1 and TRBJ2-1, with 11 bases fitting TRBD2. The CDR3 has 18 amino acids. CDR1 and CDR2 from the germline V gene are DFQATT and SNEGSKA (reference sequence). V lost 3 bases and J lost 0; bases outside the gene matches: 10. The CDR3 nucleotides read TGCAGTGCTAGGCCCCGGACTAGCGGGCGCAGCTCCTACAATGAGCAGTTCTTC. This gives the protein CSARPRTSGRSSYNEQFF.

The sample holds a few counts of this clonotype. The CDR3 sequence is CASSTGTGHSYEQYF. CDR3 coding DNA: TGTGCCAGCAGTACTGGGACAGGGCACTCCTACGAGCAGTACTTC. The chain joins TRBV2 to TRBJ2-7; 9 bases map to TRBD1. The ends lost 5 bases at V and 0 bases at J; junction bases unmatched: 5. CDR3 size: 15 residues. Germline assignment: CDR1 SNHLY and CDR2 FYNNEI.

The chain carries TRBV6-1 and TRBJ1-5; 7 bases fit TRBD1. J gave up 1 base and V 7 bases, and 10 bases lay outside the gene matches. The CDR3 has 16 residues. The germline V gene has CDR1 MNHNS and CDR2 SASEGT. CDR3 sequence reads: CASTPNRGRSNQPQHF. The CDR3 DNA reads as TGTGCCAGCACCCCTAACAGGGGCCGAAGCAATCAGCCCCAGCATTTT.

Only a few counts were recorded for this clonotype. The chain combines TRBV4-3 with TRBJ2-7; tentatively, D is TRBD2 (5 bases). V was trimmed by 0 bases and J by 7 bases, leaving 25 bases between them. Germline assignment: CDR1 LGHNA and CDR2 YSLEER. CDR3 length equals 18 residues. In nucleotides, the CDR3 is TGCGCCAGCAGCCAAGAGGTCTTTGGAGGAGAAGCCTACAATGAGCAGTACTTC. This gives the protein CASSQEVFGGEAYNEQYF.

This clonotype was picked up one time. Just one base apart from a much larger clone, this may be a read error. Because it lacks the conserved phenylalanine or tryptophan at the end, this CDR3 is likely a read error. The CDR3 loop reads CASSLEPSTDTQYL. CDR3 in DNA: TGCGCCAGCAGCTTGGAGCCTAGCACAGATACGCAGTATCTT. The chain carries TRBV5-1 and TRBJ2-3; D not certain. The CDR3 is made up of 14 amino acids. CDR1 SGHRS and CDR2 YFSETQ come from the germline V gene. Trimming left V 0 bases short and J 0 bases short, with 5 bases between.

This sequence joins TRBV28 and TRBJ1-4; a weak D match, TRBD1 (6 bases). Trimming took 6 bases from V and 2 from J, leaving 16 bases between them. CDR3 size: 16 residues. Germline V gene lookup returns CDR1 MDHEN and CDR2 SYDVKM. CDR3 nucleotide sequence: TGTGCCAGCAGAAGAAGCGGGGGCGCGACTAATGAAAAACTGTTTTTT. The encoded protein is CASRRSGGATNEKLFF.

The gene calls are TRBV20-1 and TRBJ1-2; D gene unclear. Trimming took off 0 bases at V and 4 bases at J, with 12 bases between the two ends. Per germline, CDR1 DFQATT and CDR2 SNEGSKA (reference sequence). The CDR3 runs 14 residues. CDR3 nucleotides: TGCAGTGCTAGAGATCTATCAGCCACCTATGGCTACACCTTC. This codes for CSARDLSATYGYTF.

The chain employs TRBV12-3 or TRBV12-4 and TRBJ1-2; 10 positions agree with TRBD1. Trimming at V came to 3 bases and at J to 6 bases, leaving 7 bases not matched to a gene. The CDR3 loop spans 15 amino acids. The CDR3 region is CASSLMTGTGDGYTF. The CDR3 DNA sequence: TGTGCCAGCAGTTTGATGACCGGGACAGGGGATGGCTACACCTTC.

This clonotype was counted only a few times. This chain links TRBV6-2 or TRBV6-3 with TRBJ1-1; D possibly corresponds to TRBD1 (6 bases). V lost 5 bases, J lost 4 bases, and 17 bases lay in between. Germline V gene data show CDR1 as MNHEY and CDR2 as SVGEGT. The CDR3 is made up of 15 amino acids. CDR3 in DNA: TGTGCCAGCAGTAAAGCCCCACAGGGAACCACTGAAGCTTTCTTT. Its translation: CASSKAPQGTTEAFF.

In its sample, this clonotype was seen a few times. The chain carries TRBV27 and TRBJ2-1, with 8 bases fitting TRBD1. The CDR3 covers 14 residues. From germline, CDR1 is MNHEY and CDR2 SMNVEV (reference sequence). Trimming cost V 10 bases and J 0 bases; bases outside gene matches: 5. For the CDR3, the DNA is TGTGCCACCACGGACAGGGACTCCTACAATGAGCAGTTCTTC. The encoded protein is CATTDRDSYNEQFF.

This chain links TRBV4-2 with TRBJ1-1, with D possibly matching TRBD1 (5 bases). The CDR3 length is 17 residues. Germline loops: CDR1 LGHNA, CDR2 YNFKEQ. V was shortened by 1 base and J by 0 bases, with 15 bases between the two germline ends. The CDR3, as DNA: TGTGCCAGCAGCCAAGTGCCAGTACAGGACCTGAACACTGAAGCTTTCTTT. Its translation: CASSQVPVQDLNTEAFF.

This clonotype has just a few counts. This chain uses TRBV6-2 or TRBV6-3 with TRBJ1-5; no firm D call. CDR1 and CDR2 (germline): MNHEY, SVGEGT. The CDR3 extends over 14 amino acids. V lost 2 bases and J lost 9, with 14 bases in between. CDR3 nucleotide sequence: TGTGCCAGCAGTTACCGTGCCCGTCTGTCGCCCCAGCATTTT. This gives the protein CASSYRARLSPQHF.